The entry below gives a single T cell receptor (beta chain) sequence along with its context. Clones were sequenced by immunoSEQ multiplex PCR, and TCRdb holds only the in-frame ones, with some missing. Of roughly 34,000 clones listed, about 80% are singletons. This specimen comes from a study of OX40 agonist ivuxolimab in advanced cancers. The CDR3 spans 12 residues. The germline gives CDR1 MNHEY, CDR2 SVGAGI. The ends lost 6 bases at V and 4 bases at J; junction bases unmatched: 3. This sequence originates from an adult with an advanced solid tumor such as melanoma, head and neck, liver or kidney cancer. The rearrangement uses TRBV6-5 and TRBJ2-7; 7 nucleotides agree with TRBD1. The input for sequencing was CD4+ or CD8+ T cells sorted from blood, taken in a trial of the OX40 agonist ivuxolimab. CDR3 loop: CASRSTGYEQYF. In DNA, the CDR3 is TGTGCCAGCAGGTCGACAGGGTACGAGCAGTACTTC.